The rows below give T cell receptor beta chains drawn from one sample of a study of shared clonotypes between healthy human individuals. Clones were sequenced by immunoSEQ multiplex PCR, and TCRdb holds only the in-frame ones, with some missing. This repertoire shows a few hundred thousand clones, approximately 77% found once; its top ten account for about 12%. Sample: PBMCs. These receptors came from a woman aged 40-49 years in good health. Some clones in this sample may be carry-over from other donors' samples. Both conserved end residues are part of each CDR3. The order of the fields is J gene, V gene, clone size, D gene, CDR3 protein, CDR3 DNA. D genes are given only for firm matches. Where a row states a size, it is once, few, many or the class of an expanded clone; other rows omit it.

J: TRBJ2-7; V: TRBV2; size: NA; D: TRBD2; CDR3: CASSPAGGGSYEQYF; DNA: TGTGCCAGCAGTCCAGCGGGAGGTGGATCATACGAGCAGTACTTC
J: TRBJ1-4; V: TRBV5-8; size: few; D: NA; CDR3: CASSFSRDLMGELFF; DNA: TGTGCCAGCAGCTTTTCCAGGGACTTAATGGGGGAACTGTTTTTT
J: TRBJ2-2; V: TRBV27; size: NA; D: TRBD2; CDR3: CASSLVLAGGTGELFF; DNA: TGTGCCAGCAGTTTAGTCCTAGCGGGAGGGACCGGGGAGCTGTTTTTT
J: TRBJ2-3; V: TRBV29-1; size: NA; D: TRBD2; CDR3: CSVRAGVGTDTQYF; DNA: TGCAGCGTTCGAGCGGGAGTAGGCACAGATACGCAGTATTTT
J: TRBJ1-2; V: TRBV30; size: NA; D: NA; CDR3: CAWSAVNYGYTF; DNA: TGTGCCTGGAGTGCCGTGAACTATGGCTACACCTTC
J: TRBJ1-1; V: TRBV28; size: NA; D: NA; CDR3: CASSFLNIIDTEAFF; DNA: TGTGCCAGCAGTTTTCTTAACATCATAGACACTGAAGCTTTCTTT
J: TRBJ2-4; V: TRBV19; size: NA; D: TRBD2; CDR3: CASSIPGGEKAKNIQYF; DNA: TGTGCCAGTAGTATCCCGGGAGGGGAAAAGGCCAAAAACATTCAGTACTTC
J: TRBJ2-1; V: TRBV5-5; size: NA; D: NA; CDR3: CASSVNSEGEQFF; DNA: TGTGCCAGCAGCGTGAATAGCGAAGGGGAGCAGTTCTTC
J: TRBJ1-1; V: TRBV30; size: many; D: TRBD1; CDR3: CAWRYPNFRDSVAFF; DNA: TGTGCCTGGAGATATCCTAACTTCCGGGACAGTGTAGCTTTCTTT
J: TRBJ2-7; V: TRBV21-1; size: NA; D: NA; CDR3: CASSKGPESGTTLGEQYF; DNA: TGTGCCAGCAGCAAAGGCCCGGAATCCGGGACTACTCTGGGCGAGCAGTACTTC
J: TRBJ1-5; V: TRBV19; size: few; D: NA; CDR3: CASSIGAYSNQPQHF; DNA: TGTGCCAGTAGTATCGGGGCTTATAGCAATCAGCCCCAGCATTTT
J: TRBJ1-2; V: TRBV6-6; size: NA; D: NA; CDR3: CASSSAGIYGYTF; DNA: TGTGCCAGCAGTTCCGCCGGCATATACGGCTACACCTTC
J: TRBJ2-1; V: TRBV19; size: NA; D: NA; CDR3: CASSRGFYNEQFF; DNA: TGTGCCAGTAGTAGAGGGTTTTACAATGAGCAGTTCTTC
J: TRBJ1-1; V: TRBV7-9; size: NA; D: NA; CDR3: CASSFPPGQEAFF; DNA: TGTGCCAGCAGCTTCCCCCCGGGACAAGAAGCTTTCTTT
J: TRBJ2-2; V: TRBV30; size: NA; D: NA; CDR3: CARGTYNTGELFF; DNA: TGTGCCCGCGGGACTTATAACACCGGGGAGCTGTTTTTT
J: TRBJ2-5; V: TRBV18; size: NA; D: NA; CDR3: CASSPQLLARVGETQYF; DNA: TGTGCCAGCTCACCACAGTTGCTAGCAAGGGTGGGAGAGACCCAGTACTTC
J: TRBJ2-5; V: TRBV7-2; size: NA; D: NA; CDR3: CASLGRVGETQYF; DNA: TGTGCCAGCCTAGGCAGGGTGGGGGAGACCCAGTACTTC
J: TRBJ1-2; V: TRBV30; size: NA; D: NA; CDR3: CAWSGTSYGYTF; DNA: TGTGCCTGGAGTGGGACGTCTTATGGCTACACCTTC
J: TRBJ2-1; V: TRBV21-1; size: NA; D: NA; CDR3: CASSNLGLAGYNEQFF; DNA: TGTGCCAGCAGCAACCTAGGACTAGCGGGATACAATGAGCAGTTCTTC
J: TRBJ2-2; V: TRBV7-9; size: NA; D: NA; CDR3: CASSYRAGELFF; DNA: TGTGCCAGCAGCTACAGGGCCGGGGAGCTGTTTTTT
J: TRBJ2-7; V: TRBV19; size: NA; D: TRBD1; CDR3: CASSIADREYYEQYF; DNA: TGTGCCAGTAGTATAGCTGACAGGGAGTACTACGAGCAGTACTTC
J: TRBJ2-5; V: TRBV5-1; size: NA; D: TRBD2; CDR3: CASSAQAGSQETQYF; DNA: TGCGCCAGCAGCGCCCAAGCGGGATCGCAAGAGACCCAGTACTTC
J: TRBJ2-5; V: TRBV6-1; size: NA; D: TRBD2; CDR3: CASRQGLAEETQYF; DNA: TGTGCCAGCAGGCAAGGACTAGCGGAAGAGACCCAGTACTTC
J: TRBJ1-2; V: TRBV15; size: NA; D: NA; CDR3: CATSRDLRGSWGYTF; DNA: TGTGCCACCAGCAGAGATCTGAGGGGGTCTTGGGGCTACACCTTC
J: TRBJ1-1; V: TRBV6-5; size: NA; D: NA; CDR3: CASSGSTGFEAFF; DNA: TGTGCCAGCAGTGGATCGACAGGTTTTGAAGCTTTCTTT
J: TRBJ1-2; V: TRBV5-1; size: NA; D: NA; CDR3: CASSADSVYGYTF; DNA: TGCGCCAGCAGCGCTGACAGTGTCTATGGCTACACCTTC
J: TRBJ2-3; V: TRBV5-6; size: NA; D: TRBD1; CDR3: CASSLGQGVGTDTQYF; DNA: TGTGCCAGCAGCCTAGGACAGGGTGTGGGCACAGATACGCAGTATTTT
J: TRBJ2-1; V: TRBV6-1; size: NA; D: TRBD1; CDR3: CASSEEGQSSYNEQFF; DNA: TGTGCCAGCAGTGAAGAGGGACAGAGCTCCTACAATGAGCAGTTCTTC
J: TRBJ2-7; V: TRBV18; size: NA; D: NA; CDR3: CASRRAGTSYEQYF; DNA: TGTGCCAGTCGTAGGGCGGGAACCTCCTACGAGCAGTACTTC